Each of the 19 T cell receptor beta chains below was sequenced from the same sample in a study of shared clonotypes between healthy human individuals. Terminally differentiated effector memory CD45RA+ cells were excluded from the naive CD8 cells, which were CD45RO-negative and positively selected for CCR7. Profiling relied on immunoSEQ multiplex PCR, and the TCRdb table lists in-frame clones only, not all of them. The data show roughly 2.1 million clones, 90% to 95% seen once. The sample was naive CD8+ T cells from PBMCs. The receptors shown here come from a young man in good health. Some clones in this sample may be carry-over from other donors' samples.

Remarks on this clone: Additional DNA sequences in this sample encode the identical CDR3. The chain uses TRBV28 and TRBJ1-1; D is ambiguous. The CDR3 runs to 14 residues. V lost 1 base, J lost 0 bases, and 6 bases lay in between. The germline gives CDR1 MDHEN, CDR2 SYDVKM. For the CDR3, the DNA is TGTGCCAGCAGTTTATTAGGAGTGAACACTGAAGCTTTCTTT. As protein: CASSLLGVNTEAFF.

V usage is TRBV2 and J usage is TRBJ2-1, with 7 bases fitting TRBD2. The J segment lost 0 bases and the V segment lost 6 bases, leaving 14 bases of the junction unmatched. Germline values: CDR1 SNHLY, CDR2 FYNNEI. The CDR3 runs to 18 residues. The CDR3 coding sequence is TGTGCCAGCAGAGGAAGGGAAGCGGGAAGGATCTCCTACAATGAGCAGTTCTTC. Translating gives CASRGREAGRISYNEQFF.

J is TRBJ1-2 and V is TRBV28, with D possibly TRBD1 on 5 matching bases. Between the trimmed V and J ends, which lost 7 bases and 10 bases, there was a span of 16 bases. CDR3 length: 12 residues. In germline, CDR1 is MDHEN, CDR2 SYDVKM. CDR3 DNA: TGTGCCAGCACCGAAGGAGCAGGGACCTACACCTTC. Residues: CASTEGAGTYTF.

The V gene is TRBV28, the J gene TRBJ2-7; no definite D call. This CDR3 is built from 12 residues. Germline CDR1 is MDHEN and CDR2 is SYDVKM. V shed 3 bases and J shed 6 bases, with 9 bases lying between them. The CDR3 DNA is TGTGCCAGCAGTTTCACCCGGTTCGAGCAGTACTTC. This translates into CASSFTRFEQYF.

The chain combines TRBV5-5 with TRBJ2-7; no firm D call. Trimming removed 3 bases at V and 6 bases at J, with 7 bases between. The germline V gene has CDR1 SGHKS and CDR2 YYEKEE (reference sequence). The CDR3 totals 11 residues. The CDR3 bases are TGTGCCAGCAGCTATTTCACCGAGCAGTACTTC. This translates into CASSYFTEQYF.

The J gene is TRBJ2-7, the V gene TRBV15; 9 positions match TRBD2. Trimming took 3 bases from V and 5 from J; bases not matched to a gene: 11. CDR1 is LNHNV and CDR2 is YYDKDF in the germline V gene (reference sequence). The CDR3 covers 16 residues. For the CDR3, the DNA is TGTGCCACCAGCAGCCCCCTAAGACTAGCGGACGACGAGCAGTACTTC. Its translation: CATSSPLRLADDEQYF.

The V and J genes are TRBV11-3 and TRBJ1-1; TRBD1 is a possible D gene (6 bases). Germline CDR1 is SGHNT and CDR2 is YENEEA. The length of the CDR3 is 14 residues. V lost 3 bases to trimming and J lost 4 bases, with 12 bases between them. The CDR3 sequence: CASSLGGPGTEAFF. The CDR3 nucleotides read TGTGCCAGCAGCTTGGGGGGGCCAGGCACTGAAGCTTTCTTT.

The genes are TRBV15 and TRBJ2-7, with 8 bases fitting TRBD2. The junction had 4 bases not matched to a gene; V was cut back by 1 base and J by 2 bases. Per germline, CDR1 LNHNV and CDR2 YYDKDF (reference sequence). The CDR3 extends over 15 amino acids. DNA of the CDR3: TGTGCCACCAGCAGAGGGGAGGGACTAGCCTACGAGCAGTACTTC. As protein: CATSRGEGLAYEQYF.

This clone was recorded only once. The J gene is TRBJ2-2, the V gene TRBV7-9; 10 bases are shared with TRBD1. Germline V gives CDR1 SEHNR, CDR2 FQNEAQ (reference sequence). V lost 5 bases and J lost 4; bases outside the gene matches: 16. This CDR3 has 19 residues. CDR3 in amino acids: CASSPFPMTGGLSTGELFF. DNA for the CDR3: TGTGCCAGCAGCCCATTTCCGATGACAGGGGGCTTGAGCACCGGGGAGCTGTTTTTT. Full variable domain (missing parts from reference TRBV7-9 and TRBJ2-2): DTGVSQNPRHKITKRGQNVTFRCDPISEHNRLYWYRQTLGQGPEFLTYFQNEAQLEKSRLLSDRFSAERPKGSFSTLEIQRTEQGDSAMYLCASSPFPMTGGLSTGELFFGEGSRLTVL.

CDR3 residues: CASSIEIRGYQPQHF. In nucleotides, the CDR3 is TGTGCCAGTAGTATAGAAATCCGGGGGTATCAGCCCCAGCATTTT. The V and J genes are TRBV19 and TRBJ1-5; tentative D call: TRBD1 (5 bases). This CDR3 has 15 residues. Trimming removed 0 bases from V and 5 bases from J, with 11 bases in between. Germline V gene lookup returns CDR1 LNHDA and CDR2 SQIVND (reference sequence).

The rearrangement joins TRBV7-7 to TRBJ2-1; D may be TRBD1 (6 bases). The CDR3 totals 13 residues. Germline CDR1 reads SSHAT; CDR2 reads FNYEAQ (reference sequence). Trimming left V 2 bases short and J 8 bases short, with 10 bases between. CDR3 DNA sequence: TGTGCCAGCAGCTTATCCAGGGGCCATGAGCAGTTCTTC. It specifies CASSLSRGHEQFF.

Concerning this clone: Distinct nucleotide sequences in the sample also encode this CDR3. The V gene is TRBV30, the J gene TRBJ2-5; D is unresolved. Germline V lookup: CDR1 GTSNPN, CDR2 SVGIG (reference sequence). The CDR3 runs 13 residues. Trimming cost V 0 bases and J 0 bases, with 5 bases left between them. Written as DNA, the CDR3 is TGTGCCTGGAGTGTACTCTACCAAGAGACCCAGTACTTC. The encoded protein is CAWSVLYQETQYF.

The chain recombines TRBV9 with TRBJ2-3, with 7 bases fitting TRBD1. Germline assignment: CDR1 SGDLS and CDR2 YYNGEE. V gave up 4 bases and J gave up 2 bases; unmatched junction bases: 10. The CDR3 runs 16 residues. CDR3 sequence (DNA): TGTGCCAGCAGCCCCTTTTTAGGGACAGCCACAGATACGCAGTATTTT. Translated: CASSPFLGTATDTQYF.

The chain couples TRBV29-1 to TRBJ1-1, with 7 bases identical to TRBD1. V lost 4 bases to trimming and J lost 4 bases; unmatched junction nucleotides: 12. There are 15 residues in the CDR3. Germline V gives CDR1 SQVTM, CDR2 ANQGSEA. The CDR3 DNA follows: TGCAGCGTTGCTGGACAGGAGGGGGGAGGCACTGAAGCTTTCTTT. It codes for CSVAGQEGGGTEAFF.

This clone has only a few counts. The chain is built from TRBV9 and TRBJ2-5, with 11 bases aligning to TRBD2. Trimming took 3 bases from V and 5 from J; bases not matched to a gene: 9. The germline gives CDR1 SGDLS, CDR2 YYNGEE. The CDR3 extends over 16 amino acids. The CDR3 coding sequence is TGTGCCAGCAGCGGAGGGACTAGCGGACTCGGGGAGACCCAGTACTTC. It yields the protein CASSGGTSGLGETQYF.

The chain employs TRBV27 and TRBJ2-7; D gene unclear. The V gene's germline CDR1 is MNHEY and CDR2 SMNVEV (reference sequence). Trimming removed 0 bases from V and 6 bases from J, with 15 bases in between. This CDR3 is built from 15 residues. CDR3 sequence reads: CASSLSMVSLIEQYF. Here the CDR3 DNA reads TGTGCCAGCAGTTTATCGATGGTCAGTCTGATCGAGCAGTACTTC.

J is TRBJ2-7 and V is TRBV2; 7 positions agree with TRBD2. The CDR3 is 14 residues long. The V gene end was trimmed by 6 bases and the J gene end by 3 bases; junction bases not matched to a gene: 8. Germline V CDR1 and CDR2: SNHLY, FYNNEI. This CDR3 is CASRGLAAFYEQYF. CDR3 sequence (DNA): TGTGCCAGCAGAGGCCTAGCGGCCTTCTACGAGCAGTACTTC.

The chain combines TRBV19 with TRBJ2-5; 9 bases map to TRBD1. Germline trimming cut 5 bases from V and 4 bases from J; bases unmatched to any gene: 8. The CDR3 sequence is 15 residues long. Germline loops: CDR1 LNHDA, CDR2 SQIVND (reference sequence). This chain's CDR3 is CASSERDRVGETQYF. The CDR3 bases are TGTGCCAGTAGTGAACGGGACAGGGTAGGAGAGACCCAGTACTTC.

Remarks on this clone: The junction shows a germline mismatch at one end, possibly a read error. The same CDR3 is also encoded by other DNA sequences in this sample. The chain couples TRBV28 to TRBJ2-7; D is uncertain. The length of the CDR3 is 12 residues. CDR1 MDHEN and CDR2 SYDVKM come from the germline V gene. The CDR3, as DNA: TGTGCCAGCAGTTTATTCTCCCACGAGCAGTACTTC. It encodes CASSLFSHEQYF.